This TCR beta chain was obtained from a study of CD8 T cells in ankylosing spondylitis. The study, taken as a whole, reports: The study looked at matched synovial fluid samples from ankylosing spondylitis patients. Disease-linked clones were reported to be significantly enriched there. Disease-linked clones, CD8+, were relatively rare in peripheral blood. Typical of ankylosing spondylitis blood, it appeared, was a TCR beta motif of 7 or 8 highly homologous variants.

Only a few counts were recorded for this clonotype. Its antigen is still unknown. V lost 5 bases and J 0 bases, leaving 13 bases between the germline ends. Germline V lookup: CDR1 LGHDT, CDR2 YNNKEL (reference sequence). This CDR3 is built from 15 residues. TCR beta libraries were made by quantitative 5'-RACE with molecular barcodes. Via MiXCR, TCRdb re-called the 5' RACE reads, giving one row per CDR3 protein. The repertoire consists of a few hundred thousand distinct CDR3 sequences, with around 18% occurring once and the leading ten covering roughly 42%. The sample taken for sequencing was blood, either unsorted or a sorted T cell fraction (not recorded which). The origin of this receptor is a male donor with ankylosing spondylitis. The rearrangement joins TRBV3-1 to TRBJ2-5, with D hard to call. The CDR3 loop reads CASSSIAMNQETQYF. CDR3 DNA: TGTGCCAGCAGCTCGATCGCCATGAACCAAGAGACCCAGTACTTC.